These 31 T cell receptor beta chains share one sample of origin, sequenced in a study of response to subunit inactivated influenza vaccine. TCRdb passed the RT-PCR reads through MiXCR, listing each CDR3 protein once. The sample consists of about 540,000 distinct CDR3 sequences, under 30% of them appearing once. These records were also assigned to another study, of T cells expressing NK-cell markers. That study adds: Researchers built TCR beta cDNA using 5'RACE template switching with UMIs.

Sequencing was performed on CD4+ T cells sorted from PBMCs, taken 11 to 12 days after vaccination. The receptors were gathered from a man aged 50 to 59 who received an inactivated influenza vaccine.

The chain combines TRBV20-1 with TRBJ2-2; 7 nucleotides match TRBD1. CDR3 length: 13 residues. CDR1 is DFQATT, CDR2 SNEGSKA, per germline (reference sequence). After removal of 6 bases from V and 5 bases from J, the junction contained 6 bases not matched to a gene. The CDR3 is CSAQTGSTGELFF. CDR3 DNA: TGCAGTGCCCAGACAGGGTCGACCGGGGAGCTGTTTTTT.

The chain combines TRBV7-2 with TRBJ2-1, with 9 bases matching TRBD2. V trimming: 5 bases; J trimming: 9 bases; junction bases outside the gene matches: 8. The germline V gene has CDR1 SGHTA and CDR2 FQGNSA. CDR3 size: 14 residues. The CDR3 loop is CASSLGLAGSEQFF. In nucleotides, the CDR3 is TGTGCCAGCAGCCTGGGACTAGCAGGAAGTGAGCAGTTCTTC.

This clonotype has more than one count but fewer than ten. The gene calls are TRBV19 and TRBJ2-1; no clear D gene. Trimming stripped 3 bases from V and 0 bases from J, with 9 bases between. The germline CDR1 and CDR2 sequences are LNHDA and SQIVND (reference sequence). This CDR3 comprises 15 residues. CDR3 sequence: CASSILQNSYNEQFF. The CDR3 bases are TGTGCCAGTAGTATTCTTCAAAACTCCTACAATGAGCAGTTCTTC.

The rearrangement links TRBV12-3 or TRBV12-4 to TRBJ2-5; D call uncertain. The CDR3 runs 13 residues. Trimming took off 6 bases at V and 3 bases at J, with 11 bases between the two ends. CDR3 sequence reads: CASSTSVKETQYF. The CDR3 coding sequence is TGTGCCAGCAGCACGTCGGTGAAAGAGACCCAGTACTTC.

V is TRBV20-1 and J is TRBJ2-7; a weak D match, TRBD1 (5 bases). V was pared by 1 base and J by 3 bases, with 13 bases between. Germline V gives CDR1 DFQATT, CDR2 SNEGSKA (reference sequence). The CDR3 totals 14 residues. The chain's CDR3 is CSARAATVFYEQYF. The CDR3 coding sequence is TGCAGTGCTAGAGCAGCGACAGTTTTCTACGAGCAGTACTTC.

The CDR3 nucleotides are TGTGCCAGCAGACCTCACGGGGGATTACAATATGAGCAGTTCTTC. Amino acid sequence: CASRPHGGLQYEQFF. The chain uses TRBV25-1 and TRBJ2-1; possibly TRBD2 for D (6 bases). With 6 bases removed from V and 8 bases from J, the gap between germline ends came to 20 bases. The V gene's germline CDR1 is MGHDK and CDR2 SYGVNS. The CDR3 runs to 15 residues.

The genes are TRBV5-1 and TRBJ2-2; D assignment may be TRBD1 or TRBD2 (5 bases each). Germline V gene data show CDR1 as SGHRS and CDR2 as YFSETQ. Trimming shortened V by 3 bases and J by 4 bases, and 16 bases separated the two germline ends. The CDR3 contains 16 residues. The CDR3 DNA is TGCGCCAGCAGCTCAACCGGGACCTCTAGCACCGGGGAGCTGTTTTTT. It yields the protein CASSSTGTSSTGELFF. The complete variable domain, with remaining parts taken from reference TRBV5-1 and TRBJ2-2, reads KAGVTQTPRYLIKTRGQQVTLSCSPISGHRSVSWYQQTPGQGLQFLFEYFSETQRNKGNFPGRFSGRQFSNSRSEMNVSTLELGDSALYLCASSSTGTSSTGELFFGEGSRLTVL.

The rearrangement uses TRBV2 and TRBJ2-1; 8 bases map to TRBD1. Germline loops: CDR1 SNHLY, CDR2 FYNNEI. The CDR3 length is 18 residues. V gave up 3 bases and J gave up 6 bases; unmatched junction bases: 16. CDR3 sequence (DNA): TGTGCCAGCAGTGAGGGATTTGGACAGGGATCCTCACCCAATGAGCAGTTCTTC. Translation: CASSEGFGQGSSPNEQFF.

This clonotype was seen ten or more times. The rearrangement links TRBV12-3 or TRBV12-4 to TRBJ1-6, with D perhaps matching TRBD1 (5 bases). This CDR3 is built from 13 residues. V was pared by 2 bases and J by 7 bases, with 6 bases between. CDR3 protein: CASSLRQNSPLHF. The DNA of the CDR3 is TGTGCCAGCAGTTTAAGACAGAATTCACCCCTCCACTTT.

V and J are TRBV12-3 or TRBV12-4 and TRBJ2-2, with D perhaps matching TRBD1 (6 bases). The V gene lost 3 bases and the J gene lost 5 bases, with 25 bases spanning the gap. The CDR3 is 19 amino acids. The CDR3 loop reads CASSFWLSAKKQGTGELFF. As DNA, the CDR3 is TGTGCCAGCAGTTTTTGGCTTTCTGCTAAGAAGCAGGGGACCGGGGAGCTGTTTTTT.

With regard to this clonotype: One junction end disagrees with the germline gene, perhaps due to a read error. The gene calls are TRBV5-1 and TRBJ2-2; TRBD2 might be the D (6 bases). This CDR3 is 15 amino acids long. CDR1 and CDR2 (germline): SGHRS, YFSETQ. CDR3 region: CASTSRGSDTGGLFF. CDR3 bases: TGCGCCAGCACCTCAAGGGGCAGCGACACCGGGGGGCTGTTTTTT.

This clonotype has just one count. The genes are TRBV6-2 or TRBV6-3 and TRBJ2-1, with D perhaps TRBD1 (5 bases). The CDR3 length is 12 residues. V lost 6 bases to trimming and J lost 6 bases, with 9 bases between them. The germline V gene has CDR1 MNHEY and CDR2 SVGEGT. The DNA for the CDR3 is TGTGCCAGCAGGGACACGCTCAATGAGCAGTTCTTC. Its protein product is CASRDTLNEQFF.

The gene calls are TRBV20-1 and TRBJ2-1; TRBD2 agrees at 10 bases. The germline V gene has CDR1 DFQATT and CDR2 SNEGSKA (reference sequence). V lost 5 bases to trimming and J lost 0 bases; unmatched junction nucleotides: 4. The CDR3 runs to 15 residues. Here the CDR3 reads CSARGLAVSYNEQFF. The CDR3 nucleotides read TGCAGTGCTCGAGGACTAGCGGTCTCCTACAATGAGCAGTTCTTC.

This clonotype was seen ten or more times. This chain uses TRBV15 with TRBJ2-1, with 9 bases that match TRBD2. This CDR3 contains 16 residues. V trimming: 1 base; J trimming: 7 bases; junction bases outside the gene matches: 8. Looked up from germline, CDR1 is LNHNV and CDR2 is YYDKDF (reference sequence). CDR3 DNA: TGTGCCACCAGCAGAGTCGCGGGAGGGCCCTTGAATGAGCAGTTCTTC. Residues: CATSRVAGGPLNEQFF.

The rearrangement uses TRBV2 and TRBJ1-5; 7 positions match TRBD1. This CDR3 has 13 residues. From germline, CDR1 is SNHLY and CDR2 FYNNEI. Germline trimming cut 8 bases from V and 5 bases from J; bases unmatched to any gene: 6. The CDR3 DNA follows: TGTGCCAGCGGGACAGCCGATTATCAGCCCCAGCATTTT. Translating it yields CASGTADYQPQHF.

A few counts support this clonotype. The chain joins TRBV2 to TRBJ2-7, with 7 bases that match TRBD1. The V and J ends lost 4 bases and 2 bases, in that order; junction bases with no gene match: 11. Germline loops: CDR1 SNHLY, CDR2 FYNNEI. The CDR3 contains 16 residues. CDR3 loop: CASSGPGTVPPYEQYF. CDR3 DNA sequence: TGTGCCAGCAGTGGACCCGGGACAGTACCCCCCTACGAGCAGTACTTC.

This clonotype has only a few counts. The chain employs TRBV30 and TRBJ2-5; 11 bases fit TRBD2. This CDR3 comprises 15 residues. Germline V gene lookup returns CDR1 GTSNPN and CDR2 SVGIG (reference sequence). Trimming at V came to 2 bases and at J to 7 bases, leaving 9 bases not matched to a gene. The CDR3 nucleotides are TGTGCCTGGAGTACAGGACTAGCGGGCGCGATGACCCAGTACTTC. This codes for CAWSTGLAGAMTQYF.

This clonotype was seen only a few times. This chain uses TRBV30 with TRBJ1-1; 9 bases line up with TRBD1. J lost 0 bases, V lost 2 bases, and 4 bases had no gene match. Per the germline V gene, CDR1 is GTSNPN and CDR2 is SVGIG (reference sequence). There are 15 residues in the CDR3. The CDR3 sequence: CAWSRQGGMNTEAFF. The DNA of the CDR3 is TGTGCCTGGAGTCGACAGGGGGGAATGAACACTGAAGCTTTCTTT.

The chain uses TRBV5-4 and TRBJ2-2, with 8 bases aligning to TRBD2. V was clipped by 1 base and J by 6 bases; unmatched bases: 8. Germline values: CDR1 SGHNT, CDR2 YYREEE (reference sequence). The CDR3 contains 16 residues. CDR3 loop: CASSLRAGASPGELFF. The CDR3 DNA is TGTGCCAGCAGCTTGCGAGCGGGAGCTTCTCCCGGGGAGCTGTTTTTT.

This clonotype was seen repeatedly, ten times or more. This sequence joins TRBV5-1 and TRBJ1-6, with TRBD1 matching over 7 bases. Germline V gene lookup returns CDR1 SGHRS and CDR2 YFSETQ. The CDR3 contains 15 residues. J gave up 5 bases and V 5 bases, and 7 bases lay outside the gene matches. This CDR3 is CASRRTGTDNSPLHF. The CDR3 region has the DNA TGCGCCAGCAGACGAACCGGGACAGATAATTCACCCCTCCACTTT.

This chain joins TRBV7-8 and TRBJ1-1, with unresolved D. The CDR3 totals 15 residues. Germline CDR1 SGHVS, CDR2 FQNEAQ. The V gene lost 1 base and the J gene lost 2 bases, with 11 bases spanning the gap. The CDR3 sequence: CASSLVGRDNTEAFF. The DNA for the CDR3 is TGTGCCAGCAGCTTAGTAGGTCGGGATAACACTGAAGCTTTCTTT.

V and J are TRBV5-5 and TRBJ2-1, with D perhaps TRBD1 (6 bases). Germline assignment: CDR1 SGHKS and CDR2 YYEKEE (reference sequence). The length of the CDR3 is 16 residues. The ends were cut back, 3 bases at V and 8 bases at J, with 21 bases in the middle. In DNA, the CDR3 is TGTGCCAGCAGCTCTTTACAGGGAACTAGTTGGCATGAGCAGTTCTTC. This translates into CASSSLQGTSWHEQFF.

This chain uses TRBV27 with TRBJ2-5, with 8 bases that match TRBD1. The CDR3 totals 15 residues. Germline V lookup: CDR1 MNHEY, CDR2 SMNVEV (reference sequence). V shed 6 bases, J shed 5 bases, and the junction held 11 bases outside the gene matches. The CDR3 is CASSPRQGKGETQYF. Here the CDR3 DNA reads TGTGCCAGCAGCCCAAGACAGGGGAAAGGGGAGACCCAGTACTTC.

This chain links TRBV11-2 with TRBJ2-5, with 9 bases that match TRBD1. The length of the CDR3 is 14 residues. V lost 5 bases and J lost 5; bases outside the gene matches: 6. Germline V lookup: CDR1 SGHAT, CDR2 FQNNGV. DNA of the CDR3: TGTGCCAGCAGCCCACAGGGGGCTGGGGAGACCCAGTACTTC. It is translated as CASSPQGAGETQYF.

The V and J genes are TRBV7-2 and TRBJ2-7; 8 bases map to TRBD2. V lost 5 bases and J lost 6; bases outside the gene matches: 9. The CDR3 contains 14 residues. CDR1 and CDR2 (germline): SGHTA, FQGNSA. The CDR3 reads CASSPRLAFGEQYF. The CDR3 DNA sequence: TGTGCCAGCAGCCCCAGACTAGCGTTCGGCGAGCAGTACTTC.

The chain's CDR3 is CASSLVAGKETQYF. In DNA, the CDR3 is TGCGCCAGCAGCTTGGTAGCGGGTAAAGAGACCCAGTACTTC. This chain uses TRBV5-1 with TRBJ2-5; TRBD2 aligns across 7 bases. The CDR3 covers 14 residues. V lost 0 bases to trimming and J lost 3 bases; unmatched junction nucleotides: 2. In germline, CDR1 is SGHRS, CDR2 YFSETQ.

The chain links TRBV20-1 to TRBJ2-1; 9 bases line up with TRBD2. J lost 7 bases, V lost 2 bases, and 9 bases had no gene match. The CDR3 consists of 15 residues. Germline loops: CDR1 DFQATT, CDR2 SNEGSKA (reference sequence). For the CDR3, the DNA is TGCAGTGCTAGACCAGGGACTAGCTCCGGGAATGAGCAGTTCTTC. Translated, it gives CSARPGTSSGNEQFF.

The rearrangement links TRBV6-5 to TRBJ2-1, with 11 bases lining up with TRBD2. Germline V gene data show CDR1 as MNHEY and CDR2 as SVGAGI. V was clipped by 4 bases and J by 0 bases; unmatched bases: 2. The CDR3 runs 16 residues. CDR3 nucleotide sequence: TGTGCCAGCAGTTCCACTAGCGGGAGCTCCTACAATGAGCAGTTCTTC. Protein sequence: CASSSTSGSSYNEQFF.

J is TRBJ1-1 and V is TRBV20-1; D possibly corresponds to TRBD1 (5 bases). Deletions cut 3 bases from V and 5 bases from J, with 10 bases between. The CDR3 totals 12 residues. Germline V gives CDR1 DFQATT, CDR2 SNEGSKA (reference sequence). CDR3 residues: CSARSGRTEAFF. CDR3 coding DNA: TGCAGTGCTAGGTCAGGGAGAACTGAAGCTTTCTTT.

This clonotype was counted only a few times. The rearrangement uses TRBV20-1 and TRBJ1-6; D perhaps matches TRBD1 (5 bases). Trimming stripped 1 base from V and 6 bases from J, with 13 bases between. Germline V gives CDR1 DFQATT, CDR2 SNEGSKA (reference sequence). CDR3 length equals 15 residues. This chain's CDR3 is CSARVLGAINSPLHF. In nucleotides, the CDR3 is TGCAGTGCTAGAGTCCTAGGGGCGATTAATTCACCCCTCCACTTT.

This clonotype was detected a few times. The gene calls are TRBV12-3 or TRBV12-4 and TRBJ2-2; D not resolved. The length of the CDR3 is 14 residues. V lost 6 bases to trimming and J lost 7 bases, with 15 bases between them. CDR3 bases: TGTGCCAGCAGCCCCCATTTAGGAGTCGGGGAGCTGTTTTTT. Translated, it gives CASSPHLGVGELFF.